The 15 T cell receptor beta chains reported below all come from one sample, sequenced in a study of blood T cell repertoires in COVID-19. Sequencing used immunoSEQ multiplex PCR; TCRdb keeps in-frame clones, though not all of them. The sample consists of about 270,000 clones, over 80% of them appearing once. Specimen: PBMCs or T cells enriched from blood (not recorded which). The source is a woman aged 25-40 years with acute COVID-19.

The CDR3 sequence is CASSIGREAFF. CDR3 sequence (DNA): TGTGCCAGTAGTATAGGGAGGGAAGCTTTCTTT. The chain links TRBV19 to TRBJ1-1; no clear D. V was trimmed by 1 base and J by 8 bases, leaving 5 bases between them. The CDR3 length is 11 residues. Germline V gives CDR1 LNHDA, CDR2 SQIVND (reference sequence).

The rearrangement links TRBV28 to TRBJ1-3; D is undetermined. The length of the CDR3 is 17 residues. Germline assignment: CDR1 MDHEN and CDR2 SYDVKM. Trimming removed 1 base at V and 0 bases at J, with 13 bases between. CDR3 region: CASSLFSVGNSGNTIYF. The CDR3 nucleotides read TGTGCCAGCAGTTTATTTAGTGTCGGTAACTCTGGAAACACCATATATTTT.

This chain uses TRBV28 with TRBJ1-3; tentatively, D is TRBD1 (6 bases). Deletions cut 2 bases from V and 4 bases from J, with 12 bases between. CDR3 length: 15 amino acids. Looked up from germline, CDR1 is MDHEN and CDR2 is SYDVKM. The CDR3 here is CASSLNPGTGNTIYF. The CDR3 nucleotides read TGTGCCAGCAGTTTAAATCCGGGGACAGGAAACACCATATATTTT.

The gene calls are TRBV2 and TRBJ2-1; 8 nucleotides match TRBD2. The CDR3 contains 18 residues. The V and J ends lost 8 bases and 3 bases, in that order; junction bases with no gene match: 18. CDR1 is SNHLY, CDR2 FYNNEI, per germline. The CDR3 region has the DNA TGTGCCAGCCAGGAACCTACTAGCGGCAAAGGAAGCTACAATGAGCAGTTCTTC. It specifies CASQEPTSGKGSYNEQFF.

The chain joins TRBV14 to TRBJ2-2; a weak D match, TRBD1 (5 bases). This CDR3 comprises 17 residues. Trimming pared 0 bases from V and 1 base from J, leaving 12 bases between. CDR1 and CDR2 from the germline V gene are SGHDN and FVKESK. CDR3 nucleotide sequence: TGTGCCAGCAGCCAAGACCCTCTGACAGAGAACACCGGGGAGCTGTTTTTT. It encodes CASSQDPLTENTGELFF.

This clone was counted many times. The rearrangement links TRBV12-3 or TRBV12-4 to TRBJ2-7, with 9 bases lining up with TRBD1. Trimming cost V 6 bases and J 9 bases; bases outside gene matches: 3. The CDR3 consists of 11 residues. CDR3 nucleotide sequence: TGTGCCAGCAGAAGACAGGGGGGGCAGTACTTC. Translation gives CASRRQGGQYF.

This sequence joins TRBV5-1 and TRBJ1-1; D possibly corresponds to TRBD1 (5 bases). This CDR3 is built from 15 residues. V was shortened by 3 bases and J by 0 bases, with 12 bases between the two germline ends. Germline V gives CDR1 SGHRS, CDR2 YFSETQ. This CDR3 is CASSSTVLLNTEAFF. CDR3 nucleotide sequence: TGCGCCAGCAGCTCGACAGTTTTATTGAACACTGAAGCTTTCTTT.

The rearrangement links TRBV5-5 to TRBJ2-1; TRBD2 agrees at 14 bases. Per the germline V gene, CDR1 is SGHKS and CDR2 is YYEKEE (reference sequence). Trimming took 6 bases from V and 15 from J; bases not matched to a gene: 11. This CDR3 contains 14 residues. As DNA, the CDR3 is TGTGCCAGCATTTGGGGGACTAGCGGGAGTGGACGGTTCTTC. Translation gives CASIWGTSGSGRFF.

The chain carries TRBV7-3 and TRBJ2-3; D uncertain. Trimming shortened V by 0 bases and J by 6 bases, and 10 bases separated the two germline ends. Germline V gene sequence: CDR1 SGHTA, CDR2 FQGTGA. The CDR3 runs 14 residues. In DNA, the CDR3 is TGTGCCAGCAGCTTAACAGCTAGTTACGATACGCAGTATTTT. Residues: CASSLTASYDTQYF.

This clone was seen a few times. This chain joins TRBV6-6 and TRBJ2-1; 9 bases are shared with TRBD2. Germline CDR1 MNHNY, CDR2 SVGAGI (reference sequence). The J segment lost 7 bases and the V segment lost 6 bases, leaving 10 bases of the junction unmatched. This CDR3 spans 15 amino acids. CDR3 residues: CASSPSSGSGNEQFF. The CDR3 nucleotides read TGTGCCAGCAGCCCGAGTAGCGGGAGTGGGAATGAGCAGTTCTTC.

The J gene is TRBJ2-7, the V gene TRBV13; 8 bases agree with TRBD2. Germline CDR1 is PRHDT and CDR2 is FYEKMQ (reference sequence). The CDR3 spans 16 residues. V dropped 2 bases and J dropped 3; count of bases not matched to a gene: 9. This CDR3 reads CASSLSPAGEGYEQYF. DNA for the CDR3: TGTGCCAGCAGCTTATCACCAGCGGGAGAAGGCTACGAGCAGTACTTC.

This clone was detected a few times. The chain combines TRBV14 with TRBJ1-6; the D gene is possibly TRBD1 (5 bases). Deletions cut 4 bases from V and 9 bases from J, with 16 bases between. Germline CDR1 reads SGHDN; CDR2 reads FVKESK. The CDR3 has 15 residues. For the CDR3, the DNA is TGTGCCAGCAGCCTTTCGGAGGGGTTGATTTCACCCCTCCACTTT. This codes for CASSLSEGLISPLHF.

The J gene is TRBJ1-2, the V gene TRBV6-5; 7 bases are shared with TRBD1. This CDR3 comprises 15 residues. V gave up 2 bases and J gave up 0 bases; unmatched junction bases: 3. The germline CDR1 and CDR2 sequences are MNHEY and SVGAGI. CDR3 region: CASSYGGQPNYGYTF. The CDR3 DNA follows: TGTGCCAGCAGTTACGGGGGACAGCCTAACTATGGCTACACCTTC.

This clone has a handful of counts. The chain uses TRBV7-8 and TRBJ1-6; D remains ambiguous. CDR1 and CDR2 (germline): SGHVS, FQNEAQ. V was pared by 1 base and J by 9 bases, with 7 bases between. The CDR3 totals 13 residues. As DNA, the CDR3 is TGTGCCAGCAGCTTAGTCCCCGGTTCACCCCTCCACTTT. Amino acids: CASSLVPGSPLHF.

J is TRBJ2-2 and V is TRBV7-8, with a possible D match to TRBD2 (5 bases). Trimming took 5 bases from V and 3 from J, leaving 19 bases between them. The CDR3 contains 17 residues. Germline V gene lookup returns CDR1 SGHVS and CDR2 FQNEAQ. The CDR3 loop is CASSRRGLRTYTGELFF. The CDR3 nucleotides are TGTGCCAGCAGCCGCCGAGGGCTTAGGACCTACACCGGGGAGCTGTTTTTT.